Listed below are T cell receptor beta chains from one sample, sequenced in a study of molecular identifiers for immune sequencing clone quantification. TCRdb independently ran MiXCR on the PCR reads; one entry per CDR3 protein. The repertoire holds around 86,000 distinct CDR3 sequences, with under 20% as singletons. Sequencing was performed on naive CD8+ T cells from blood, with Jurkat cell RNA spiked in. These receptors were obtained from a human donor in good health. Some libraries in this study had Jurkat cell RNA spiked in. The CDR3 runs from the conserved cysteine through the conserved F or W. A D gene is named only where the DNA matches it firmly. Only part of the rows carry a size: once, few, many, or a class if the clone is expanded.

V gene	D gene	J gene	clone size	CDR3 DNA	CDR3 protein
TRBV4-3	NA	TRBJ2-7	many	TGCGCCAGCAGCCAAGTCCGGGGGTCTGTGTTCTACGAGCAGTACTTC	CASSQVRGSVFYEQYF
TRBV12-3/TRBV12-4	NA	TRBJ2-3	many	TGTGCCAGCAGTTGGTCGGGGTCCCGGGCAGATACGCAGTATTTT	CASSWSGSRADTQYF
TRBV4-2	NA	TRBJ2-3	NA	TGTGCCAGCAGCCAAGATGTGCCCAACACAGATACGCAGTATTTT	CASSQDVPNTDTQYF
TRBV4-1	NA	TRBJ2-5	many	TGCGCCAGCAGCCACGCGGGGGAGACCCAGTACTTC	CASSHAGETQYF
TRBV7-3	NA	TRBJ2-3	NA	TGTGCCAGCAGCTCAACGGGGGACGGGAGTGAATCAGATACGCAGTATTTT	CASSSTGDGSESDTQYF
TRBV6-5	NA	TRBJ2-7	many	TGTGCCAGCAGTACGGTGGACAGAGCCTACGAGCAGTACTTC	CASSTVDRAYEQYF
TRBV27	NA	TRBJ1-1	many	TGTGCCAGCAGTTTGATGGGGGGCACTGAAGCTTTCTTT	CASSLMGGTEAFF
TRBV20-1	NA	TRBJ2-1	NA	TGCAGTGCTTCACACACGGATCGGGGGAGCTCCTACAATGAGCAGTTCTTC	CSASHTDRGSSYNEQFF
TRBV18	TRBD1	TRBJ2-7	many	TGTGCCAGCTCACCCGGGACAGGGGTAAACGAGCAGTACTTC	CASSPGTGVNEQYF
TRBV7-8	TRBD2	TRBJ2-3	once	TGTGCCAGCAGCGATAGACTAGCGGGAGGTCCCAGCACAGATACGCAGTATTTT	CASSDRLAGGPSTDTQYF
TRBV5-4	NA	TRBJ2-3	many	TGTGCCAGCAGCGGAGACACATACACAGATACGCAGTATTTT	CASSGDTYTDTQYF
TRBV7-9	TRBD1	TRBJ2-1	many	TGTGCCAGCAGAACCGACAGGGTTGTTGAGCAGTTCTTC	CASRTDRVVEQFF
TRBV27	NA	TRBJ2-2	many	TGTGCCAGCAGTTTCTCGAACACCGGGGAGCTGTTTTTT	CASSFSNTGELFF
TRBV12-3/TRBV12-4	TRBD1	TRBJ1-1	many	TGTGCCAGCAGTTTTACAGGGGATGGCACTGAAGCTTTCTTT	CASSFTGDGTEAFF